Included here is one T cell receptor (beta chain) sequence, with context. The sample comes from a study of blood T cell repertoires in COVID-19. The method was immunoSEQ multiplex PCR; TCRdb's version includes in-frame clones alone and lacks a portion of them. Among 60,000 to 75,000 clones listed, almost 85% were seen once. CDR3 size: 15 residues. J was trimmed by 2 bases and V by 4 bases; bases with no gene match: 3. The germline V gene has CDR1 SGHDT and CDR2 YYEEEE. The sample consisted of peripheral blood. The receptor's source is a human donor in a cohort sampled during active COVID-19. This chain links TRBV5-6 with TRBJ2-6, with TRBD1 identical over 7 bases. The CDR3 region is CASSLTGAGANVLTF. The CDR3 DNA is TGTGCCAGCAGCCTAACAGGGGCTGGGGCCAACGTCCTGACTTTC.